This entry describes one TCR beta chain. Original handling: Reference gene primer amplification in the assay estimated nucleated cell counts. The repertoire was sequenced with immunoSEQ multiplex PCR; TCRdb's copy has only in-frame clones and lacks some. V, J and clone size are taken as reported in that table, and D and trimming were inferred from the DNA itself. The sample yields 100,000 or so clones, approximately 91% seen once. This sample is part of a study of blood T cell repertoires in COVID-19. Across the study: From T cells, B-cell-depleted T cells, or PBMCs came the material, which was cDNA or gDNA.

The CDR3 runs to 19 residues. V trimming: 5 bases; J trimming: 5 bases; junction bases outside the gene matches: 17. Germline V gives CDR1 MNHNY, CDR2 SVGAGI (reference sequence). The sequence derives from a man over 45 with active COVID-19. The source material was peripheral blood. The rearrangement uses TRBV6-6 and TRBJ2-2, with 10 bases fitting TRBD2. The CDR3 bases are TGTGCCAGCAGTCTTGGGCTAGCGGGAGTCCAAGTTATTACCGGGGAGCTGTTTTTT. This encodes CASSLGLAGVQVITGELFF.